These 21 T cell receptor beta chains originate from one sample sequenced in a study of T-cell memory formation after mild COVID-19. TCRdb re-derived calls from the 5' RACE reads in MiXCR, one entry per CDR3 protein. Among around 340,000 distinct CDR3 sequences, roughly 15% were seen once, and the ten largest hold around a fifth. Sequencing used PBMCs or a T cell subset sorted from them (not recorded which). Source of these receptors: a man between 18 and 29 years old who had mild COVID-19 (a few samples of this study predate the infection). Cell type and time point are not known.

The chain carries TRBV11-2 and TRBJ1-4; 9 bases match TRBD1. The germline V gene has CDR1 SGHAT and CDR2 FQNNGV. Trimming removed 2 bases from V and 7 bases from J; junction bases left unmatched: 11. CDR3 length: 17 amino acids. The CDR3 DNA follows: TGTGCCAGCAGCTTATCACAGGGGGCACGGGGACGTGAAAAACTGTTTTTT. Residues: CASSLSQGARGREKLFF.

This clonotype was counted between two and nine times. The V gene is TRBV6-2 or TRBV6-3, the J gene TRBJ1-5; D not certain. With 0 bases removed from V and 1 base from J, the gap between germline ends came to 7 bases. Germline V gene data show CDR1 as MNHEY and CDR2 as SVGEGT. This CDR3 comprises 15 residues. DNA of the CDR3: TGTGCCAGCAGTTACTCTGGATGGAGCAATCAGCCCCAGCATTTT. Translating gives CASSYSGWSNQPQHF.

The gene calls are TRBV20-1 and TRBJ2-6; the D gene is possibly TRBD1 (6 bases). Trimming took 6 bases from V and 0 from J, leaving 9 bases between them. CDR3 length: 14 amino acids. Germline CDR1 reads DFQATT; CDR2 reads SNEGSKA (reference sequence). The CDR3, as DNA: TGCAGTGCAACCAGGGGCTCTGGGGCCAACGTCCTGACTTTC. Translating gives CSATRGSGANVLTF.

This clonotype has only a few counts. The V call is TRBV19, the J call TRBJ1-2; D gene unclear. V lost 10 bases, J lost 6 bases, and 9 bases lay in between. The length of the CDR3 is 10 residues. Germline V gene sequence: CDR1 LNHDA, CDR2 SQIVND (reference sequence). CDR3 loop: CATGLNGYTF. The DNA of the CDR3 is TGTGCCACCGGTCTCAATGGCTACACCTTC.

The CDR3 sequence is CASTPSGRGDSPLHF. The CDR3 DNA reads TGTGCCAGCACGCCGTCGGGCAGGGGAGATTCACCCCTCCACTTT. The gene calls are TRBV12-3 or TRBV12-4 and TRBJ1-6, with D possibly being TRBD1 (6 bases). Trimming shortened V by 7 bases and J by 8 bases, and 18 bases separated the two germline ends. The length of the CDR3 is 15 residues.

This clonotype was detected only a few times. CDR3 DNA sequence: TGTGCCAGCAGTTCAGGGGCTGCCTATAATTCACCCCTCCACTTT. Translation: CASSSGAAYNSPLHF. V usage is TRBV28 and J usage is TRBJ1-6, with D maybe TRBD1 (6 bases). Trimming removed 4 bases from V and 2 bases from J, with 9 bases in between. The CDR3 has 15 amino acids. From germline, CDR1 is MDHEN and CDR2 SYDVKM.

J is TRBJ1-2 and V is TRBV6-5; D uncertain. Germline V lookup: CDR1 MNHEY, CDR2 SVGAGI. Deletions cut 0 bases from V and 5 bases from J, with 10 bases between. The CDR3 totals 14 residues. The CDR3, as DNA: TGTGCCAGCAGTTACTCGAGTCAGGAGTATGGCTACACCTTC. It yields the protein CASSYSSQEYGYTF.

This clonotype was observed many times. The chain has TRBV5-1 and TRBJ2-5, with D hard to call. CDR1 and CDR2 from the germline V gene are SGHRS and YFSETQ. The V gene lost 4 bases and the J gene lost 2 bases, with 12 bases spanning the gap. This CDR3 is built from 14 residues. CDR3 sequence (DNA): TGCGCCAGCAGCCGTAATTGGGATCAAGAGACCCAGTACTTC. Its protein is CASSRNWDQETQYF.

This chain uses TRBV2 with TRBJ2-5, with 7 bases lining up with TRBD1. Germline V gene sequence: CDR1 SNHLY, CDR2 FYNNEI. With 3 bases clipped from V and 1 base from J, the junction kept 2 bases outside the gene matches. This CDR3 is built from 14 residues. As DNA, the CDR3 is TGTGCCAGCAGTGAGACAGGGACCCAAGAGACCCAGTACTTC. Amino acid sequence: CASSETGTQETQYF.

This clonotype has only one observation. The DNA of the CDR3 is TGTGCCAGCCGGGGCGGGGTAGCCTACGAGCAGTACGTC. Its translation: CASRGGVAYEQYV. J is TRBJ2-7 and V is TRBV11-2, with D possibly matching TRBD2 (6 bases). Trimming took off 8 bases at V and 2 bases at J, with 13 bases between the two ends. CDR3 size: 13 residues. Per germline, CDR1 SGHAT and CDR2 FQNNGV.

This clonotype turned up a few times. This chain uses TRBV5-1 with TRBJ1-1; D perhaps matches TRBD1 (5 bases). V lost 5 bases and J 7 bases, leaving 12 bases between the germline ends. The CDR3 runs to 12 residues. Germline CDR1 reads SGHRS; CDR2 reads YFSETQ. Written as DNA, the CDR3 is TGCGCCAGCAGACTCGAGGGGAATGAAGCTTTCTTT. As protein: CASRLEGNEAFF.

This clonotype occurred a few times. The V call is TRBV19, the J call TRBJ2-7, with D uncertain. The CDR3 is made up of 13 amino acids. V was clipped by 4 bases and J by 3 bases, with 10 bases between them. From germline, CDR1 is LNHDA and CDR2 SQIVND (reference sequence). This CDR3 reads CASSTILRYEQYF. DNA for the CDR3: TGTGCCAGTAGTACGATACTACGCTACGAGCAGTACTTC.

This clonotype was observed a handful of times. The chain employs TRBV2 and TRBJ1-2; weak D call: TRBD1 (6 bases). CDR1 is SNHLY, CDR2 FYNNEI, per germline. With 1 base removed from V and 3 bases from J, the gap between germline ends came to 9 bases. The length of the CDR3 is 14 residues. The CDR3 protein is CASSEEGGYYGYTF. The CDR3 DNA reads as TGTGCCAGCAGTGAAGAGGGGGGCTACTATGGCTACACCTTC.

The sample holds many counts of this clonotype. This chain connects TRBV7-2 to TRBJ2-7; possibly TRBD1 or TRBD2 for D (5 bases each). The CDR3 is made up of 13 amino acids. Trimming took 5 bases from V and 3 from J, leaving 11 bases between them. CDR1 is SGHTA and CDR2 is FQGNSA in the germline V gene. The CDR3 DNA is TGTGCCAGCAGCCGTCTTGGGGGCTACGAGCAGTACTTC. Its protein is CASSRLGGYEQYF.

There are many counts of this clonotype. The J gene is TRBJ2-5, the V gene TRBV5-1, with D unresolved. The CDR3 is 12 amino acids. Trimming took 4 bases from V and 2 from J, leaving 6 bases between them. From germline, CDR1 is SGHRS and CDR2 YFSETQ. The CDR3 coding sequence is TGCGCCAGCAGCCCTGATCAAGAGACCCAGTACTTC. Protein product: CASSPDQETQYF.

The chain carries TRBV5-1 and TRBJ2-6, with D uncertain. CDR3 size: 15 residues. Germline CDR1 SGHRS, CDR2 YFSETQ. The ends were cut back, 0 bases at V and 2 bases at J, with 6 bases in the middle. The CDR3 nucleotides are TGCGCCAGCAGCTTGGGCGAAACTGGGGCCAACGTCCTGACTTTC. This gives the protein CASSLGETGANVLTF.

This clonotype was seen a handful of times. The chain recombines TRBV6-4 with TRBJ2-1; weak D call: TRBD2 (7 bases). The CDR3 is made up of 19 amino acids. Trimming cost V 6 bases and J 0 bases, with 24 bases left between them. CDR1 is MRHNA, CDR2 SNTAGT, per germline. CDR3 sequence (DNA): TGTGCCAGCAGCCCCGGTGGGGCGGGGGCCGCGAGCTCCTACAATGAGCAGTTCTTC. It encodes CASSPGGAGAASSYNEQFF.

The CDR3 is CSARLGVEQYV. The CDR3 coding sequence is TGCAGTGCTAGGCTGGGGGTTGAGCAGTACGTC. The chain uses TRBV20-1 and TRBJ2-7; TRBD1 or TRBD2 may be the D gene (5 bases each). The CDR3 has 11 amino acids. Germline CDR1 is DFQATT and CDR2 is SNEGSKA (reference sequence). Trimming cost V 3 bases and J 7 bases, with 10 bases left between them.

The rearrangement links TRBV7-2 to TRBJ2-7, with 7 bases that match TRBD2. The CDR3 runs to 15 residues. Germline CDR1 SGHTA, CDR2 FQGNSA. V lost 4 bases and J lost 0; bases outside the gene matches: 6. The chain's CDR3 is CASSSTGGFSYEQYF. The CDR3 nucleotides read TGTGCCAGCAGCTCAACGGGGGGTTTCTCCTACGAGCAGTACTTC.

This clonotype was counted a few times. For the CDR3, the DNA is TGTGCCAGCAGTTCCACGGGACTAGCGCTCTGGGAGCAGTACGTC. This gives the protein CASSSTGLALWEQYV. V and J are TRBV27 and TRBJ2-7; 10 bases map to TRBD2. Germline V gene data show CDR1 as MNHEY and CDR2 as SMNVEV (reference sequence). CDR3 length: 15 amino acids. V shed 4 bases and J 7 bases; nucleotides not matched to a gene: 10.

This clonotype was seen more than once but under ten times. The V gene is TRBV24-1, the J gene TRBJ2-1; the match to TRBD2 covers 7 bases. The CDR3 loop spans 13 amino acids. The junction had 8 bases not matched to a gene; V was cut back by 7 bases and J by 9 bases. Germline V gene data show CDR1 as KGHDR and CDR2 as SFDVKD. CDR3 in DNA: TGTGCCACCAGAGGTTCTAGCGGCGGTGAGCAGTTCTTC. Translation gives CATRGSSGGEQFF.